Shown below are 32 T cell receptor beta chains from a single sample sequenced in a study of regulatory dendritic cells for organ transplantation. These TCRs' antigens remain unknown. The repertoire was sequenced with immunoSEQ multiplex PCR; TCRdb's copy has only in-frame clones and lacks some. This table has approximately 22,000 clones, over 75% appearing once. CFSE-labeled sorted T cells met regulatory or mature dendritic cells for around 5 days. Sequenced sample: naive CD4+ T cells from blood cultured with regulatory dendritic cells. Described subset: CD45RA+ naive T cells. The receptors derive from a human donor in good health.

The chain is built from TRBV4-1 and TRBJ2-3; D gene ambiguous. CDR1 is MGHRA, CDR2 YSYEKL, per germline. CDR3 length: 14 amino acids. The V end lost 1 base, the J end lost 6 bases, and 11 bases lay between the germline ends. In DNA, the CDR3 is TGCGCCAGCAGCCAAGCCTTCCAGCACGATACGCAGTATTTT. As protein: CASSQAFQHDTQYF.

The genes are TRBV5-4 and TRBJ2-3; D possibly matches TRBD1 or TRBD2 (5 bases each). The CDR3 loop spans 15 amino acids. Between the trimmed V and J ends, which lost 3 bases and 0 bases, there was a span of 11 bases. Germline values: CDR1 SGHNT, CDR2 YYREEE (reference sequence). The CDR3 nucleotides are TGTGCCAGCAGCTGGGGACGGTTTAGCACAGATACGCAGTATTTT. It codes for CASSWGRFSTDTQYF.

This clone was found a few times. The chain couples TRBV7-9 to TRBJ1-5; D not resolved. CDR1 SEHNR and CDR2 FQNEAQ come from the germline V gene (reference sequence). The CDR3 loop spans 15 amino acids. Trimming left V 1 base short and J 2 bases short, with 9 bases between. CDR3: CASSLEGGGNQPQHF. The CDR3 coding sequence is TGTGCCAGCAGCTTAGAGGGTGGAGGCAATCAGCCCCAGCATTTT.

The CDR3 sequence: CASSLGVTGSTNEKLFF. For the CDR3, the DNA is TGTGCCAGCAGCTTAGGCGTTACAGGGTCAACTAATGAAAAACTGTTTTTT. The chain links TRBV7-6 to TRBJ1-4; TRBD1 might be the D (6 bases). The V end lost 1 base, the J end lost 0 bases, and 12 bases lay between the germline ends. Looked up from germline, CDR1 is SGHVS and CDR2 is FNYEAQ. This CDR3 is built from 17 residues.

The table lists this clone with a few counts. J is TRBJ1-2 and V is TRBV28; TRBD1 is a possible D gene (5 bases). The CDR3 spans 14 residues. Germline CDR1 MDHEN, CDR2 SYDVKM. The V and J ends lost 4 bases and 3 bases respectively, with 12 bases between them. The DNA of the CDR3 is TGTGCCAGCAGTTCCGGGGGTGGGCACTATGGCTACACCTTC. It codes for CASSSGGGHYGYTF.

This CDR3 is CASSMGPPLLGTGGNEQFF. CDR3 in DNA: TGTGCCAGTAGTATGGGACCGCCTCTACTGGGGACAGGTGGCAATGAGCAGTTCTTC. The V call is TRBV19, the J call TRBJ2-1, with TRBD1 identical over 8 bases. Germline V gene sequence: CDR1 LNHDA, CDR2 SQIVND (reference sequence). The CDR3 totals 19 residues. Losses at the gene ends were 3 bases for V and 6 bases for J; bases not matched to a gene: 19.

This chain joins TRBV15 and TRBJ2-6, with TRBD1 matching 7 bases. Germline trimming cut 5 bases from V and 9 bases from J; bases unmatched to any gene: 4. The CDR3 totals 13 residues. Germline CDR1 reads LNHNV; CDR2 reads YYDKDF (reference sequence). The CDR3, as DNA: TGTGCCACCAGCCCCGGGACAGTCAACGTCCTGACTTTC. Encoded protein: CATSPGTVNVLTF.

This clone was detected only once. The CDR3: CASSPQGNRMSSTDTQYF. CDR3 nucleotide sequence: TGTGCCAGCAGCCCCCAGGGAAATAGGATGTCTAGCACAGATACGCAGTATTTT. The rearrangement links TRBV9 to TRBJ2-3, with D possibly matching TRBD1 (5 bases). Germline CDR1 and CDR2: SGDLS and YYNGEE. CDR3 length: 18 amino acids. The V gene lost 4 bases and the J gene lost 0 bases, with 21 bases spanning the gap.

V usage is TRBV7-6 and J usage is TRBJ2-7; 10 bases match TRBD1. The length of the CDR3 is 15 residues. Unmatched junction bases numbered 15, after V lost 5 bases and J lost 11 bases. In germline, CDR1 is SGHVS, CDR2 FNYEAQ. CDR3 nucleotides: TGTGCCAGCAGCAAGGCGTCCGGGACAGGGGAGAGGGAGTACTTC. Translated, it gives CASSKASGTGEREYF.

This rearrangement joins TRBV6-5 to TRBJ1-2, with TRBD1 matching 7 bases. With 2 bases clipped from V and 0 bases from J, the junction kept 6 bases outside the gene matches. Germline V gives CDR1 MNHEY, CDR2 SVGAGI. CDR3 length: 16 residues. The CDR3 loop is CASSYRQGRPNYGYTF. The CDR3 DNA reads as TGTGCCAGCAGTTACCGACAGGGCAGACCTAACTATGGCTACACCTTC.

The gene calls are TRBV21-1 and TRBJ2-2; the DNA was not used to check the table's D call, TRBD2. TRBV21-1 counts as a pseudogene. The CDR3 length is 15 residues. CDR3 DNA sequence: TGTGCCAGCAGCGAAACTAGCGGGAACACCGGGGAGCTGTTTTTT. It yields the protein CASSETSGNTGELFF.

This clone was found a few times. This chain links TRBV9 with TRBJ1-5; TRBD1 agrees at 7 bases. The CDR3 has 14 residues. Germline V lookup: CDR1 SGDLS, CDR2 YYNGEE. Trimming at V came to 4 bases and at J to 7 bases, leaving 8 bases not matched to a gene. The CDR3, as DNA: TGTGCCAGCAGCTCACAGGGGATCGGCCAGCCCCAGCATTTT. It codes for CASSSQGIGQPQHF.

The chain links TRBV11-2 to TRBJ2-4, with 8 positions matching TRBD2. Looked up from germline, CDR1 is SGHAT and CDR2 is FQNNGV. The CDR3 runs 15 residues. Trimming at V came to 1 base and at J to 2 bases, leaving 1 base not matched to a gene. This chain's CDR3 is CASSLGGGSKNIQYF. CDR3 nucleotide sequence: TGTGCCAGCAGCTTAGGCGGGGGGTCCAAAAACATTCAGTACTTC.

The CDR3 is CAWTGGHGYTF. CDR3 DNA sequence: TGTGCCTGGACAGGGGGTCATGGCTACACCTTC. The chain recombines TRBV30 with TRBJ1-2; TRBD1 aligns across 7 bases. CDR1 is GTSNPN, CDR2 SVGIG, per germline (reference sequence). CDR3 size: 11 residues. V lost 4 bases, J lost 6 bases, and 2 bases stayed unmatched.

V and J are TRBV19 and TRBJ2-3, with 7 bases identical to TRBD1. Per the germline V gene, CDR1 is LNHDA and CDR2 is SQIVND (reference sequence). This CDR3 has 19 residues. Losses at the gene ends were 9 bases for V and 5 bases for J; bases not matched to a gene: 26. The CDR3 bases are TGTGCCAGCGACAGGCGGTTTTTAGGGGATCTCGACAGGGTAGATACGCAGTATTTT. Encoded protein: CASDRRFLGDLDRVDTQYF.

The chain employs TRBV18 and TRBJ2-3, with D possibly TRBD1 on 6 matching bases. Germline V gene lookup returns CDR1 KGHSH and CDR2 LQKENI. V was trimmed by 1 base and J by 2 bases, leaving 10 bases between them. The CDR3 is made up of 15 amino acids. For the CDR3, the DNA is TGTGCCAGCTCACCACTACAGGGTAACACAGATACGCAGTATTTT. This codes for CASSPLQGNTDTQYF.

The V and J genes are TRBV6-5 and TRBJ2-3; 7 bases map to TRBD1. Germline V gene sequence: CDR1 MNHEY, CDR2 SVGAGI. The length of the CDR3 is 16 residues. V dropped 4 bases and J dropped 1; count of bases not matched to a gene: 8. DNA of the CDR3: TGTGCCAGCAGTTTTTCAGGGGGAACGGGCACAGATACGCAGTATTTT. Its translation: CASSFSGGTGTDTQYF.

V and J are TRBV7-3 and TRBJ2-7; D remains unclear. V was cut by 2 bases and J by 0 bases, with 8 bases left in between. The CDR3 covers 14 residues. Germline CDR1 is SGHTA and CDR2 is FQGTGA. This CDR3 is CASSLLGTSYEQYF. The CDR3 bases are TGTGCCAGCAGCTTATTGGGTACCTCCTACGAGCAGTACTTC.

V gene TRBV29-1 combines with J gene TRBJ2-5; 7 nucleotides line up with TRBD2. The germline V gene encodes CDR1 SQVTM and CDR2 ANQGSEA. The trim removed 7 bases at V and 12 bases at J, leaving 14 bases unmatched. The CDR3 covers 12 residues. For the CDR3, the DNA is TGCAGCGGGGTTCAAAGTCGGGGGAGGGAGTACTTC. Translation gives CSGVQSRGREYF.

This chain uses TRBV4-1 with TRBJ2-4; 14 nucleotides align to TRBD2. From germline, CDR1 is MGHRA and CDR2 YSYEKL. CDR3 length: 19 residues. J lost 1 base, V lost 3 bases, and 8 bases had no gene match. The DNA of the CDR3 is TGCGCCAGCAGCCACCAGGGACTAGCGGGAGAAGAGGCCAAAAACATTCAGTACTTC. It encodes CASSHQGLAGEEAKNIQYF.

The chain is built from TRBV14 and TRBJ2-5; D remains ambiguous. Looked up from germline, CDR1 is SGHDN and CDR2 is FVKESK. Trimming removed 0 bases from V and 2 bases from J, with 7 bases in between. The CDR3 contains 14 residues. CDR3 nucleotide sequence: TGTGCCAGCAGCCAAGATTTACGGCAAGAGACCCAGTACTTC. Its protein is CASSQDLRQETQYF.

CDR3 bases: TGTGCCAGCTCACAGGCAGCGGGGGGTGCAGATACGCAGTATTTT. Its protein product is CASSQAAGGADTQYF. J is TRBJ2-3 and V is TRBV18; TRBD2 aligns across 9 bases. CDR1 and CDR2 (germline): KGHSH, LQKENI. The CDR3 spans 15 residues. V lost 4 bases and J lost 4; bases outside the gene matches: 6.

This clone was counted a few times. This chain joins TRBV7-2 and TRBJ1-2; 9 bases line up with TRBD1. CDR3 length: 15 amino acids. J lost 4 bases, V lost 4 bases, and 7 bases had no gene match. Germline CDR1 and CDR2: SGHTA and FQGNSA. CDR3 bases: TGTGCCAGCAGCTCGAACAGGGGGCTAGGCTATGGCTACACCTTC. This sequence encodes CASSSNRGLGYGYTF.

The CDR3 loop reads CASSPGLAGGQVQYF. Here the CDR3 DNA reads TGTGCCAGCAGTCCCGGACTAGCGGGAGGGCAGGTGCAGTACTTC. J is TRBJ2-7 and V is TRBV28, with 15 nucleotides matching TRBD2. J was trimmed by 9 bases and V by 5 bases; bases with no gene match: 8. The CDR3 sequence is 15 residues long. CDR1 and CDR2 (germline): MDHEN, SYDVKM. Full variable domain (remainder filled in from reference TRBV28 and TRBJ2-7): DVKVTQSSRYLVKRTGEKVFLECVQDMDHENMFWYRQDPGLGLRLIYFSYDVKMKEKGDIPEGYSVSREKKERFSLILESASTNQTSMYLCASSPGLAGGQVQYFGPGTRLTVT.

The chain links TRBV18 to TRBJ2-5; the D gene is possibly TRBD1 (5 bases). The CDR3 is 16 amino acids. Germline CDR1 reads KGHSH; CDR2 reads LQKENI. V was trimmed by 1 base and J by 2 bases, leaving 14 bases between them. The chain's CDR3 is CASSPRAGQEQETQYF. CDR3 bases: TGTGCCAGCTCACCACGGGCCGGACAAGAGCAAGAGACCCAGTACTTC. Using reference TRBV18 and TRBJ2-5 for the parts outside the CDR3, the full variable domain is NAGVMQNPRHLVRRRGQEARLRCSPMKGHSHVYWYRQLPEEGLKFMVYLQKENIIDESGMPKERFSAEFPKEGPSILRIQQVVRGDSAAYFCASSPRAGQEQETQYFGPGTRLLVL.

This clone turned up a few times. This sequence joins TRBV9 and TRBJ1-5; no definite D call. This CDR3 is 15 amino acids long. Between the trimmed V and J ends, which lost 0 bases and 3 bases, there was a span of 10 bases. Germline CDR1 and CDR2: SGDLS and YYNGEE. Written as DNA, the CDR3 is TGTGCCAGCAGCGTAGTCATACCGCCCAATCAGCCCCAGCATTTT. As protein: CASSVVIPPNQPQHF.

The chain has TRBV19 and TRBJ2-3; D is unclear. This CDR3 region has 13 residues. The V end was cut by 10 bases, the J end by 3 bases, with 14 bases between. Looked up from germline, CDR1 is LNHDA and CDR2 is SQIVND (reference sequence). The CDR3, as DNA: TGTGCCACCACGACCCTAGGGACAGATACGCAGTATTTT. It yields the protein CATTTLGTDTQYF.

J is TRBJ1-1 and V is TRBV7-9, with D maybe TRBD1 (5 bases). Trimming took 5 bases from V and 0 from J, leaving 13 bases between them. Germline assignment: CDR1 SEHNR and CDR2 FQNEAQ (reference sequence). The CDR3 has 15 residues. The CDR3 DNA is TGTGCCAGCAGCCCCTCCTGGGGGGTGAACACTGAAGCTTTCTTT. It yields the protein CASSPSWGVNTEAFF.

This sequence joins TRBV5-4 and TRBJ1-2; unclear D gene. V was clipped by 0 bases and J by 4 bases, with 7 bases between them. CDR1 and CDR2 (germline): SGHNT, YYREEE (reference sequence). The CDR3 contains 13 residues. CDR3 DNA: TGTGCCAGCAGCTTGGACATTTCCTATGGCTACACCTTC. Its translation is CASSLDISYGYTF. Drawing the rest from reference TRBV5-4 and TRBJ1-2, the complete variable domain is ETGVTQSPTHLIKTRGQQVTLRCSSQSGHNTVSWYQQALGQGPQFIFQYYREEENGRGNFPPRFSGLQFPNYSSELNVNALELDDSALYLCASSLDISYGYTFGSGTRLTVV.

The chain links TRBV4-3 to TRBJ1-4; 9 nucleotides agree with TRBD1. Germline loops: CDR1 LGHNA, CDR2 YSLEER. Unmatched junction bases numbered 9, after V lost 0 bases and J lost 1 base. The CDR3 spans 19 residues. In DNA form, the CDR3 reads TGCGCCAGCAGCCAAGATTACCGTCGGGGACAGGGAACTAATGAAAAACTGTTTTTT. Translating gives CASSQDYRRGQGTNEKLFF.

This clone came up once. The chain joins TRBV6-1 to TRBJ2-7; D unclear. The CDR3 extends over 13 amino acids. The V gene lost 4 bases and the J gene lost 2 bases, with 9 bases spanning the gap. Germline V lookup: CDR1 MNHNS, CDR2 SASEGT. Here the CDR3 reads CASSGTPTYEQYF. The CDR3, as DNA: TGTGCCAGCAGTGGGACGCCGACCTACGAGCAGTACTTC.

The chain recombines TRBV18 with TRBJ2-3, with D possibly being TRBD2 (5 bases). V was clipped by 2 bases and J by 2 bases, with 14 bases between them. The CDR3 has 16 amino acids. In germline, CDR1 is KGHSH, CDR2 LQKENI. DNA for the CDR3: TGTGCCAGCTCACCAATTCTAATCCGGGACACAGATACGCAGTATTTT. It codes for CASSPILIRDTDTQYF.